This T cell receptor beta chain was documented in a study of T-cell reconstitution after alpha-beta-depleted transplantation in children. Unique molecular identifiers were built into the TCRbeta library. In TCRdb, the PCR reads were re-called with MiXCR into one record per CDR3 protein. The sample contains about 500,000 distinct CDR3 sequences, about 33% of which appear only once. With 4 bases removed from V and 5 bases from J, the gap between germline ends came to 14 bases. CDR1 is SQVTM, CDR2 ANQGSEA, per germline. The CDR3 consists of 13 residues. The input for sequencing was PBMCs from the stem cell graft donor, taken from the stem cell graft. This sequence was found in a human donor who donated a stem cell graft to a child with aplastic anemia. The chain is built from TRBV29-1 and TRBJ1-2, with D perhaps TRBD1 (5 bases). The CDR3 loop reads CSVGGREGYGYTF. CDR3 bases: TGCAGCGTTGGGGGACGGGAGGGATATGGCTACACCTTC.